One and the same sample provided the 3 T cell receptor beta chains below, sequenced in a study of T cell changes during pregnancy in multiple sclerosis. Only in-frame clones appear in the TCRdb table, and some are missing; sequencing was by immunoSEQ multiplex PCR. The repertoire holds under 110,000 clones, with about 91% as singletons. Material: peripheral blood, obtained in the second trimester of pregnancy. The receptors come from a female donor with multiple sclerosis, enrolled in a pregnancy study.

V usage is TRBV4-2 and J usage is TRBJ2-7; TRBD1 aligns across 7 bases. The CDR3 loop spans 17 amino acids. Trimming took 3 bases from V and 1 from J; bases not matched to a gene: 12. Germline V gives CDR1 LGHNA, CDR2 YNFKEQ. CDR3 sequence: CASSQVPTRQGSYEQYF. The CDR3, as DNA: TGTGCCAGCAGCCAGGTACCGACCCGACAGGGATCCTACGAGCAGTACTTC.

CDR3 DNA: TGCAGCGTTGTTGCGGGAGCCGTCGGGGAGCTGTTTTTT. This translates into CSVVAGAVGELFF. V gene TRBV29-1 combines with J gene TRBJ2-2; 7 bases line up with TRBD2. Germline CDR1 reads SQVTM; CDR2 reads ANQGSEA. The CDR3 runs 13 residues. J was trimmed by 7 bases and V by 4 bases; bases with no gene match: 6.

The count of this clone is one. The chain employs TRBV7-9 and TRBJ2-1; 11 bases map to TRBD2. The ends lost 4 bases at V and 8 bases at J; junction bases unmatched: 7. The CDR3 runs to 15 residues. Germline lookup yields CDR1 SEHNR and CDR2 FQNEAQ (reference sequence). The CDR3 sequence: CASSSTSGSSYEQFF. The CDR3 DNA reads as TGTGCCAGCAGCTCCACTAGCGGGAGTTCTTATGAGCAGTTCTTC.